This TCR beta chain was observed in a study of T cell repertoires in cytomegalovirus infection. Overall study context: It can be stated that public TCR beta signatures indicated CMV infection as well as a matching HLA type.

The CDR3 runs to 13 residues. Germline-derived CDR1 and CDR2 are SGHTA and FQGTGA. J gave up 4 bases and V 5 bases, and 3 bases lay outside the gene matches. Study-level findings and limits: HLA-C-restricted CMV-specific TCR beta clonotypes prevailed in the ex vivo response.

TCRdb called the reads again in MiXCR, with one record for every CDR3 protein. This sample has hundreds of thousands of distinct CDR3 sequences, with around 11% found just once. This clonotype was recorded a few times. The antigen is not known. The rearrangement joins TRBV7-3 to TRBJ2-3; TRBD1 matches 7 bases. The source of this sequence is a human donor in good health (CMV status not recorded). Some clones in this sample may be carry-over from other donors' samples. The sample taken for sequencing was PBMCs. The DNA of the CDR3 is TGTGCCAGCAGCCCCCAGGGGGCAGATACGCAGTATTTT. Translation gives CASSPQGADTQYF.